The rows below give T cell receptor beta chains drawn from one sample of a study of blood T cell repertoires in COVID-19. Clones were sequenced by immunoSEQ multiplex PCR, and TCRdb holds only the in-frame ones, with some missing. The sample yields around 82,000 clones, approximately 86% seen once. The sample comprised peripheral blood. Every receptor here comes from a man aged 80 or over with COVID-19, enrolled during active disease. CDR3s include the opening cysteine and the closing phenylalanine or tryptophan. A D gene is named only where the DNA matches it firmly. Size is stated for part of the rows, as once, few or many counts, or as a class when the clone is expanded.

CDR3 length	V gene	D gene	clone size	J gene	CDR3 DNA	CDR3 protein
15	TRBV9	NA	NA	TRBJ1-1	TGTGCCAGCAGCGTAGGCCCAGAACAGAACACTGAAGCTTTCTTT	CASSVGPEQNTEAFF
16	TRBV7-6	NA	NA	TRBJ2-3	TGTGCCAGCAGTTCCGTTTACAGGGCTAGCACAGATACGCAGTATTTT	CASSSVYRASTDTQYF
18	TRBV15	TRBD1	NA	TRBJ1-5	TGTGCCACCAGCGCCCGGACAGGGGGCTTACGTAGCAATCAGCCCCAGCATTTT	CATSARTGGLRSNQPQHF
16	TRBV28	NA	NA	TRBJ1-5	TGTGCCAGCAAAACGGGGTCCGTGCCGCGCAATCAGCCCCAGCATTTT	CASKTGSVPRNQPQHF
13	TRBV7-9	NA	NA	TRBJ1-2	TGTGCCAGCAGCTTTCGGCCAGAGGATGGCTACACCTTC	CASSFRPEDGYTF
13	TRBV6-2/TRBV6-3	TRBD2	NA	TRBJ2-1	TGTGCCAGCAGTTACGGTTCGACTAGCGGGCCGTTCTTC	CASSYGSTSGPFF
19	TRBV11-2	TRBD2	NA	TRBJ2-1	TGTGCCAGCAGCTTAGATATATCCCTAGCGGGGGGTAGGAGGAATGAGCAGTTCTTC	CASSLDISLAGGRRNEQFF
15	TRBV27	NA	NA	TRBJ1-6	TGTGCCAGCAGTTCTCCCAGAATATCGAATTCACCCCTCCACTTT	CASSSPRISNSPLHF
16	TRBV5-4	TRBD1	NA	TRBJ1-1	TGTGCCAGCAGCTTTGGGACAGGGGGCGGAGGGACTGAAGCTTTCTTT	CASSFGTGGGGTEAFF
13	TRBV6-2/TRBV6-3	NA	NA	TRBJ2-1	TGTGCCAGCAGTAGAAGCGTCCACAATGAGCAGTTCTTC	CASSRSVHNEQFF
13	TRBV6-5	TRBD1	NA	TRBJ1-5	TGTGCCAGCACCAGGGGGTGGGATCAGCCCCAGCATTTT	CASTRGWDQPQHF
15	TRBV9	TRBD1	NA	TRBJ2-2	TGTGCCAGCAGTTCCGGGACAGGGGACACCGGGGAGCTGTTTTTT	CASSSGTGDTGELFF
16	TRBV5-3	NA	NA	TRBJ2-2	TGTGCCAGAAGCTTAAGACAGGAAGAGAACACCGGGGAGCTGTTTTTT	CARSLRQEENTGELFF
15	TRBV7-2	TRBD1	once	TRBJ1-1	TGTGCCAGCAGCTTAGGGGACAGGGAAAACACTGAAGCTTTCTTT	CASSLGDRENTEAFF
15	TRBV5-5	NA	NA	TRBJ2-7	TGTGCCAGCAGCTTGGGGCAGGGGCAAGTATACGAGCAGTACTTC	CASSLGQGQVYEQYF
14	TRBV5-4	NA	NA	TRBJ2-7	TGTGCCAGCAGCCGGACAGACGGAACCTACGAGCAGTACTTC	CASSRTDGTYEQYF
15	TRBV5-5	NA	NA	TRBJ2-2	TGTGCCAGCAGCTCCCCGGGACACCTCACCGGGGAGCTGTTTTTT	CASSSPGHLTGELFF
13	TRBV18	TRBD1	NA	TRBJ1-4	TGTGCCAGCTCACTCGACAGGGCGGAAAAACTGTTTTTT	CASSLDRAEKLFF
13	TRBV28	TRBD1	NA	TRBJ1-2	TGTGCCAGCAGACCCGGACAGGGGTATGGCTACACCTTC	CASRPGQGYGYTF
19	TRBV6-1	NA	NA	TRBJ1-4	TGTGCCAGCAGTGGGTATTACCTATCGTCAGGTACAACTAATGAAAAACTGTTTTTT	CASSGYYLSSGTTNEKLFF
14	TRBV5-5	TRBD1	NA	TRBJ2-7	TGTGCCAGCAGCTGGGGACAGGGTACCTACGAGCAGTACTTC	CASSWGQGTYEQYF
14	TRBV24-1	NA	many	TRBJ1-5	TGTGCCACCAGTGATTGGACAGCCAATCAGCCCCAGCATTTT	CATSDWTANQPQHF
16	TRBV28	TRBD1	once	TRBJ1-3	TGTGCCAGCAGACCGGACAGGGGGCCGCCGGGAAACACCATATATTTT	CASRPDRGPPGNTIYF